This T cell receptor beta chain was profiled in a study of regulatory T cells in long-lasting Graves disease. General observations from the study: In persistent patients, shared public clonotypes (around 2,500) outnumbered those in new patients (roughly 1,000).

For TCR beta, libraries came from iRepertoire HTBI primers and Arm-PCR of CDR3 regions. TCRdb ran MiXCR on the multiplex PCR reads and lists one entry per CDR3 protein. The data show approximately 300,000 distinct CDR3 sequences, with 15% to 20% seen just once and about two fifths held by the top ten. V was pared by 3 bases and J by 3 bases, with 7 bases of the junction left unmatched. Germline values: CDR1 GTSNPN, CDR2 SVGIG (reference sequence). The CDR3 spans 14 residues. Time point given: newly diagnosed GD, antithyroid drugs for less than 3 months. Isolated PBMC RNA provided the starting material for the TCR library. The sample holds many counts of this clonotype. The antigen is undetermined.

The origin of this receptor is a female donor with Graves disease. The V and J genes are TRBV30 and TRBJ2-7; 8 bases agree with TRBD1. Sequenced material: peripheral blood mononuclear cells (PBMCs), taken at new diagnosis, from a patient treated with antithyroid drugs. The CDR3: CAWRDRVGGYEQYF. The CDR3 DNA reads TGTGCCTGGAGGGACAGGGTGGGAGGCTACGAGCAGTACTTC. Full variable domain (outside the CDR3, taken from reference TRBV30 and TRBJ2-7): SQTIHQWPATLVQPVGSPLSLECTVEGTSNPNLYWYRQAAGRGLQLLFYSVGIGQISSEVPQNLSASRPQDRQFILSSKKLLLSDSGFYLCAWRDRVGGYEQYFGPGTRLTVT.